Listed here is a single TCR beta chain. Germline CDR1 and CDR2: LGHDT and YNNKEL (reference sequence). This CDR3 has 16 residues. With 1 base removed from V and 0 bases from J, the gap between germline ends came to 10 bases. The data stem from a study of blood T cell repertoires in COVID-19. As for the study in general: COVID-19 samples, acute and convalescent, were from the United States, Italy and Spain. In each case, the material was cDNA or gDNA derived from T cells, B-cell-depleted T cells, or PBMCs.

In the authors' workflow: The assay estimated nucleated cells by amplifying reference gene primers. Data came from immunoSEQ multiplex PCR; TCRdb stores just in-frame clones and leaves some out. V, J and clone size derive from that table, while D and trimming were established from the DNA sequence. The sample holds 100,000 to 150,000 clones; over 80% are singletons and the top ten take under 2.5%. The chain carries TRBV3-1 (or the pseudogene TRBV3-2) and TRBJ2-1, with D perhaps TRBD2 (6 bases). This clonotype was obtained from a man in his 70s with acute or convalescent COVID-19. What was sequenced was peripheral blood. The DNA of the CDR3 is TGTGCCAGCAGCCAAGCCGGGAGAGGCTCCTACAATGAGCAGTTCTTC. It yields the protein CASSQAGRGSYNEQFF.